This entry lists 8 T cell receptor beta chains sequenced from one sample in a study of cytomegalovirus exposure and HLA in healthy donors. Primers: 60 Vbeta forward and 13 Jbeta reverse. Repertoires were generated with immunoSEQ multiplex PCR, while TCRdb's copy carries only in-frame clones and drops some. The sample holds approximately 220,000 clones, 76% seen once. The sample was PBMCs. These receptors originate from a man aged 18 to 30 in good health and CMV-seronegative.

The CDR3 nucleotides are TGCGCCAGCAGCAGTAGCGGGAGTTTCCCATACAATGAGCAGTTCTTC. Amino acid sequence: CASSSSGSFPYNEQFF. This chain uses TRBV5-1 with TRBJ2-1; 9 bases align to TRBD2. The CDR3 sequence is 16 residues long. V trimming: 4 bases; J trimming: 4 bases; junction bases outside the gene matches: 9. CDR1 and CDR2 from the germline V gene are SGHRS and YFSETQ. The entire variable domain, with the rest obtained from reference TRBV5-1 and TRBJ2-1, is as follows: KAGVTQTPRYLIKTRGQQVTLSCSPISGHRSVSWYQQTPGQGLQFLFEYFSETQRNKGNFPGRFSGRQFSNSRSEMNVSTLELGDSALYLCASSSSGSFPYNEQFFGPGTRLTVL.

This chain links TRBV28 with TRBJ2-7; no firm D call. The germline gives CDR1 MDHEN, CDR2 SYDVKM. V was pared by 3 bases and J by 0 bases, with 12 bases between. The CDR3 covers 15 residues. The CDR3 DNA reads as TGTGCCAGCAGTTTCGGAACAGTCGGCTCCTACGAGCAGTACTTC. Translation gives CASSFGTVGSYEQYF.

This clone has only a few counts. The gene calls are TRBV5-1 and TRBJ2-7, with D possibly TRBD2 on 5 matching bases. Trimming left V 3 bases short and J 2 bases short, with 9 bases between. Germline V gene data show CDR1 as SGHRS and CDR2 as YFSETQ. The CDR3 spans 13 residues. The CDR3 loop is CASSSTTPYEQYF. In DNA form, the CDR3 reads TGCGCCAGCAGCTCGACTACCCCCTACGAGCAGTACTTC. The whole variable domain, remainder taken from reference TRBV5-1 and TRBJ2-7, is KAGVTQTPRYLIKTRGQQVTLSCSPISGHRSVSWYQQTPGQGLQFLFEYFSETQRNKGNFPGRFSGRQFSNSRSEMNVSTLELGDSALYLCASSSTTPYEQYFGPGTRLTVT.

The chain links TRBV6-5 to TRBJ1-2, with 11 bases that match TRBD1. The CDR3 runs to 15 residues. Germline V CDR1 and CDR2: MNHEY, SVGAGI. V shed 2 bases, J shed 8 bases, and the junction held 7 bases outside the gene matches. The CDR3 DNA follows: TGTGCCAGCAGTTACCCGGGGACAGGGGGGAGAGGCTACACCTTC. The encoded protein is CASSYPGTGGRGYTF.

This chain uses TRBV16 with TRBJ2-7, with 11 bases that match TRBD2. The V segment lost 6 bases and the J segment 6 bases; nucleotides outside the gene matches: 4. The CDR3 length is 13 residues. Per the germline V gene, CDR1 is KGHSY and CDR2 is FQNENV. This CDR3 is CASRLAGVAEQYF. DNA of the CDR3: TGTGCCAGCAGACTAGCGGGAGTGGCCGAGCAGTACTTC.

The chain has TRBV5-1 and TRBJ1-2; 9 bases line up with TRBD1. This CDR3 contains 16 residues. Germline V lookup: CDR1 SGHRS, CDR2 YFSETQ. J was trimmed by 4 bases and V by 6 bases; bases with no gene match: 13. The CDR3 nucleotides read TGCGCCAGCACCCCCACCTGGACAGGGGCTACCTATGGCTACACCTTC. The encoded protein is CASTPTWTGATYGYTF.

This clone was counted between two and nine times. V gene TRBV7-9 combines with J gene TRBJ2-3, with 7 bases lining up with TRBD1. CDR1 is SEHNR and CDR2 is FQNEAQ in the germline V gene (reference sequence). J lost 2 bases, V lost 5 bases, and 10 bases had no gene match. The CDR3 has 16 residues. The DNA of the CDR3 is TGTGCCAGCAGCATCAGTGGGACAGTGAACACAGATACGCAGTATTTT. This gives the protein CASSISGTVNTDTQYF.

The rearrangement links TRBV7-8 to TRBJ1-2, with 10 bases lining up with TRBD1. This CDR3 is 15 amino acids long. In germline, CDR1 is SGHVS, CDR2 FQNEAQ. Unmatched junction bases numbered 7, after V lost 1 base and J lost 8 bases. Here the CDR3 reads CASSLGHDRGRGYTF. CDR3 coding DNA: TGTGCCAGCAGCTTAGGCCACGACAGGGGGCGAGGCTACACCTTC.